Presented here are 8 T cell receptor beta chains from one specimen sequenced in a study of T cell repertoires in cytomegalovirus infection. TCRdb analysed the reads with MiXCR anew, one entry per CDR3 protein. The data show more than 650,000 distinct CDR3 sequences, 35% seen once. Sequenced sample: PBMCs. The receptors derive from a human donor in good health (CMV status not recorded). Some clones in this sample may be carry-over from other donors' samples.

This clonotype was recorded a few times. This sequence joins TRBV28 and TRBJ1-3, with no clear D. Germline CDR1 is MDHEN and CDR2 is SYDVKM. The CDR3 sequence is 14 residues long. V was shortened by 4 bases and J by 4 bases, with 11 bases between the two germline ends. The CDR3 region is CASSSPLWGNTIYF. The CDR3 bases are TGTGCCAGCAGTTCGCCGTTGTGGGGAAACACCATATATTTT. Combining the CDR3 with reference TRBV28 and TRBJ1-3 gives the whole variable domain DVKVTQSSRYLVKRTGEKVFLECVQDMDHENMFWYRQDPGLGLRLIYFSYDVKMKEKGDIPEGYSVSREKKERFSLILESASTNQTSMYLCASSSPLWGNTIYFGEGSWLTVV.

The chain couples TRBV6-6 to TRBJ2-5; 8 bases are shared with TRBD1. Germline CDR1 reads MNHNY; CDR2 reads SVGAGI (reference sequence). V lost 3 bases, J lost 5 bases, and 8 bases stayed unmatched. The CDR3 length is 15 residues. This CDR3 reads CASSYLDRDSETQYF. DNA of the CDR3: TGTGCCAGCAGTTATCTGGACAGGGATTCGGAGACCCAGTACTTC.

This clonotype came up many times. V gene TRBV7-2 combines with J gene TRBJ1-1; D may be TRBD1 (5 bases). Deletions cut 5 bases from V and 2 bases from J, with 15 bases between. CDR3 length: 15 amino acids. Germline V gives CDR1 SGHTA, CDR2 FQGNSA. The CDR3 protein is CASSRTGTANTEAFF. The CDR3 coding sequence is TGTGCCAGCAGCCGGACCGGGACGGCCAACACTGAAGCTTTCTTT.

This clonotype was recorded at least ten times. The J gene is TRBJ1-1, the V gene TRBV7-6; no clear D. CDR3 size: 14 residues. Germline V gene sequence: CDR1 SGHVS, CDR2 FNYEAQ. The V gene lost 2 bases and the J gene lost 1 base, with 8 bases spanning the gap. The CDR3 nucleotides read TGTGCCAGCAGCTTATGGGAGGAGAACACTGAAGCTTTCTTT. Translating it yields CASSLWEENTEAFF.

J is TRBJ1-1 and V is TRBV7-9, with D unresolved. The CDR3 is 11 amino acids. V dropped 7 bases and J dropped 3 bases, with 6 bases sitting between them. CDR1 SEHNR and CDR2 FQNEAQ come from the germline V gene (reference sequence). The CDR3 DNA is TGTGCCAGCATACGGGACACTGAAGCTTTCTTT. It yields the protein CASIRDTEAFF.

In this sample, this clonotype turned up a few times. The CDR3 spells CASSSRRAAQETQYF. The CDR3 region has the DNA TGTGCCAGCAGTTCCCGGAGGGCGGCACAAGAGACCCAGTACTTC. The V gene is TRBV27, the J gene TRBJ2-5, with D maybe TRBD2 (6 bases). The CDR3 has 15 residues. Looked up from germline, CDR1 is MNHEY and CDR2 is SMNVEV (reference sequence). V was cut by 4 bases and J by 2 bases, with 14 bases left in between.

This clonotype has a count of ten or more. This sequence joins TRBV12-3 or TRBV12-4 and TRBJ2-7; D could derive from TRBD1 or TRBD2 (7 bases each). Between the trimmed V and J ends, which lost 5 bases and 3 bases, there was a span of 17 bases. The CDR3 extends over 15 amino acids. The CDR3: CASSPAGGANYEQYF. In nucleotides, the CDR3 is TGTGCCAGCAGTCCCGCAGGGGGGGCCAACTACGAGCAGTACTTC.

This sequence joins TRBV10-3 and TRBJ1-5, with TRBD1 matching 7 bases. Trimming at V came to 7 bases and at J to 7 bases, leaving 7 bases not matched to a gene. This CDR3 region has 13 residues. Germline CDR1 reads ENHRY; CDR2 reads SYGVKD. DNA of the CDR3: TGTGCCATCACCGGACAGGTCGACCAGCCCCAGCATTTT. This gives the protein CAITGQVDQPQHF.